A selection of T cell receptor beta chains follows, all from one sample in a study of neoadjuvant anti-PD-1 for oral cavity cancer. TCRdb's table, derived via immunoSEQ multiplex PCR, lists solely in-frame clones and lacks some. Of about 6,700 clones listed, around 72% were seen once; the top ten hold about 3%. This material consisted of PBMCs, taken before nivolumab (anti-PD-1) treatment. Receptors originate from a person aged 35 to 85 with oral cavity squamous cell carcinoma. Each CDR3 is given with its conserved first and last residue. Fields, in order: D gene, J gene, V gene, clone size, CDR3 DNA, CDR3 protein. A D gene is named only where the DNA matches it firmly. The size of a clone is reported for some rows only, either as once, few or many, or as a class for expanded clones.

- TRBJ2-3 TRBV21-1 once TGTGCCAGCAGCAAAGTCACAGATACGCAGTATTTT CASSKVTDTQYF
- TRBJ1-1 TRBV21-1 - TGTGCCAGCAGCTCCCCGAATACAGGGAGGAACACTGAAGCTTTCTTT CASSSPNTGRNTEAFF
TRBD2 TRBJ2-5 TRBV28 - TGTGCCAGCAGTCCTGGACTAGCGGAGGGACAAGAGACCCAGTACTTC CASSPGLAEGQETQYF
- TRBJ1-2 TRBV6-5 - TGTGCCAGCAGCCCCATTCAGGGTCAGGGTGGCTACACCTTC CASSPIQGQGGYTF
- TRBJ1-2 TRBV7-9 - TGTGCCAGCAGCTTAGAGACAGCGGGTGGCTACACCTTC CASSLETAGGYTF
TRBD1 TRBJ1-4 TRBV7-2 - TGTGCCAGCAGCCCCCCCGGGACAGGGATTGAAAAACTGTTTTTT CASSPPGTGIEKLFF
- TRBJ2-7 TRBV6-6 - TGTGCCAGCAGTTACGCGGGCTTCTCCTACGAGCAGTACTTC CASSYAGFSYEQYF
- TRBJ2-3 TRBV5-4 - TGTGCCAGCAGCTTGGAAAGGGGGGATACGCAGTATTTT CASSLERGDTQYF
- TRBJ1-4 TRBV5-1 - TGCGCCAGCAGCTTGGCAGCACAGGGAACGGCTAATGAAAAACTGTTTTTT CASSLAAQGTANEKLFF
- TRBJ2-3 TRBV9 - TGTGCCAGCAGCGTTCTCCGGGCAGATACGCAGTATTTT CASSVLRADTQYF
TRBD2 TRBJ2-3 TRBV9 - TGTGCCAGCAGCGTAGGAGCGGGGGCCGCAGATACGCAGTATTTT CASSVGAGAADTQYF
TRBD1 TRBJ2-2 TRBV7-7 - TGTGCCAGCAGCTTAAGGACAGGGGACACCGGGGAGCTGTTTTTT CASSLRTGDTGELFF
TRBD1 TRBJ2-7 TRBV6-5 - TGTGCCAGCAGTTCGAGGACAGGGACTTCTAGAGAGCAGTACTTC CASSSRTGTSREQYF
- TRBJ2-3 TRBV6-1 - TGTGCCTCTCAGTTCGGGAGCACAGATACGCAGTATTTT CASQFGSTDTQYF
TRBD1 TRBJ1-6 TRBV5-4 - TGTGCCAGCAGTCTAGACAGGGTAAATTCACCCCTCCACTTT CASSLDRVNSPLHF
- TRBJ2-7 TRBV5-1 - TGCGCCAGCAGCTTGAAAGGGGTCGAGCAGTACTTC CASSLKGVEQYF
- TRBJ2-3 TRBV4-2 - TGTGCCAGCAGCCAAGATGTGTTTGACAGCACAGATACGCAGTATTTT CASSQDVFDSTDTQYF
- TRBJ2-2 TRBV5-1 - TGCGCCAGCAGCTCCCCGGAGGTAAATACCGGGGAGCTGTTTTTT CASSSPEVNTGELFF
- TRBJ1-1 TRBV5-1 - TGCGCCAGCAGCTCATTGTACCATACCGGAGAGAACACTGAAGCTTTCTTT CASSSLYHTGENTEAFF
TRBD1 TRBJ2-7 TRBV11-3 - TGTGCCAGCAGCTTAGATGAGGGACAGGAGTACGAGCAGTACTTC CASSLDEGQEYEQYF
- TRBJ2-5 TRBV9 - TGTGCCAGCAGCGTGGGGGGGCAGGGTAGAGAGACCCAGTACTTC CASSVGGQGRETQYF
- TRBJ2-7 TRBV5-6 - TGTGCCAGCAGCTTGTGGGACTACGAGCAGTACTTC CASSLWDYEQYF
TRBD1 TRBJ1-6 TRBV7-2 - TGTGCCAGCAGCTCGCAGGGGGCCGATTCACCCCTCCACTTT CASSSQGADSPLHF
- TRBJ1-5 TRBV6-6 - TGTGCCAGCATTTCGAGACAGGCCGCGGGGCCCCAGCATTTT CASISRQAAGPQHF
TRBD1 TRBJ1-1 TRBV4-3 few TGCGCCAGCAGCCGAACCACACAGGGGAGATTAGCTTTCTTT CASSRTTQGRLAFF
TRBD2 TRBJ2-3 TRBV5-6 - TGTGCCAGCAGCTTGGGGGGACTAGCGGTAGATACGCAGTATTTT CASSLGGLAVDTQYF
TRBD2 TRBJ2-7 TRBV7-2 - TGTGCCAGCAGCTCGGATCCACTAGCGGCCCACTACGAGCAGTACTTC CASSSDPLAAHYEQYF
TRBD1 TRBJ2-2 TRBV6-1 once TGTGCCAGTTCGGGACAGGGGATGGTCACCGGGGAGCTGTTTTTT CASSGQGMVTGELFF
TRBD1 TRBJ1-1 TRBV6-5 - TGTGCCAGCAGTTACGACAGGGCAAGAACTGAAGCTTTCTTT CASSYDRARTEAFF
TRBD2 TRBJ2-7 TRBV29-1 - TGCAGCGTTGGGGGGGGTTTCTCCTACGAGCAGTACTTC CSVGGGFSYEQYF
TRBD2 TRBJ2-7 TRBV15 - TGTGCCACCAGCAGAGATAGAGGACTAGCGGTGGTCTACGAGCAGTACTTC CATSRDRGLAVVYEQYF
TRBD1 TRBJ2-5 TRBV27 - TGTGCCAGCAAGGAGGCGACAGGGGCTCCCCAAGAGACCCAGTACTTC CASKEATGAPQETQYF
- TRBJ1-3 TRBV10-3 - TGTGCCATCAGTGAAAAAGCAACGCAGGCGACGGGTGGAAACACCATATATTTT CAISEKATQATGGNTIYF
TRBD1 TRBJ1-5 TRBV7-8 - TGTGCCAGCAGCCCGGACAGGAATCAGCCCCAGCATTTT CASSPDRNQPQHF
- TRBJ1-3 TRBV18 - TGTGCCAGCTCACCCTTCGACAGCCCCAGCTCTGGAAACACCATATATTTT CASSPFDSPSSGNTIYF
- TRBJ1-1 TRBV18 - TGTGCCAGCTCAGGAGTCATAGAGAACACTGAAGCTTTCTTT CASSGVIENTEAFF
TRBD1 TRBJ1-4 TRBV7-9 - TGTGCCAGCAGCCAGACAACAGGGGCGATTAATGAAAAACTGTTTTTT CASSQTTGAINEKLFF
- TRBJ1-2 TRBV27 few TGTGCCAGCAGTTTATCGGCGAAGAAACAGGATGGCTACACCTTC CASSLSAKKQDGYTF
- TRBJ1-1 TRBV29-1 - TGCAGCGTGCGGGACGATTGGAACACTGAAGCTTTCTTT CSVRDDWNTEAFF
- TRBJ2-7 TRBV6-5 - TGTGCCAGCAGTTACTCGACTTCGGACGGCTCCTACGAGCAGTACTTC CASSYSTSDGSYEQYF
- TRBJ1-2 TRBV7-9 once TGTGCCAGCAGCTTAGCGGTAGGCCACGATGGCTACACCTTC CASSLAVGHDGYTF
- TRBJ1-2 TRBV5-5 - TGTGCCAGCAGCCTGGGGCAGGGTTTCTATGGCTACACCTTC CASSLGQGFYGYTF
TRBD1 TRBJ1-4 TRBV5-5 - TGTGCCAGCACCATTTTTTCCGGGACAGGGGATGAAAAACTGTTTTTT CASTIFSGTGDEKLFF
- TRBJ1-4 TRBV15 few TGTGCCACCAGCAGGGGACAAGAGAATGAAAAACTGTTTTTT CATSRGQENEKLFF
TRBD1 TRBJ1-6 TRBV5-6 few TGTGCCAGCAGCTTTGGGACAGGGACTTATAATTCACCCCTCCACTTT CASSFGTGTYNSPLHF
TRBD2 TRBJ2-7 TRBV27 few TGTGCCAGCAGACTAGCGGGGGGCCCTACCCTAAGCTACGAGCAGTACTTC CASRLAGGPTLSYEQYF
- TRBJ2-7 TRBV10-1 - TGCGCCAGCAGTGAGGGACAAACCTACGAGCAGTACTTC CASSEGQTYEQYF
- TRBJ2-3 TRBV19 - TGTGCCAGTAGAAGAAGCGGGTCCAGCACAGATACGCAGTATTTT CASRRSGSSTDTQYF
TRBD1 TRBJ2-1 TRBV5-1 - TGCGCCAGCAGCTTCAACGGACAGGCCTCCACGAGGAATGAGCAGTTCTTC CASSFNGQASTRNEQFF
- TRBJ1-4 TRBV19 - TGTGCCAGTAGTATGGGTGGTGGTGAAAAACTGTTTTTT CASSMGGGEKLFF
TRBD1 TRBJ2-7 TRBV28 - TGTGCCAGCAGTTTTTTACAGGGGGCGGCCCACGAGCAGTACTTC CASSFLQGAAHEQYF
- TRBJ2-7 TRBV11-2 few TGTGCCAGCAGCTTAGCCCGGACAGTCCGAGAGCAGTACTTC CASSLARTVREQYF
- TRBJ2-4 TRBV7-9 - TGTGCCAGCAGCTTAGGAGGAAACATTCAGTACTTC CASSLGGNIQYF
- TRBJ2-3 TRBV27 once TGTGCCAGCAGTTTCCGGGGCAGGGGCGGCACAGATACGCAGTATTTT CASSFRGRGGTDTQYF
TRBD2 TRBJ2-5 TRBV4-3 few TGCGCCAGCAGCCAAGATTCGAGCGGGGGGTCCCAAGAGACCCAGTACTTC CASSQDSSGGSQETQYF
- TRBJ2-7 TRBV27 - TGTGCCAGCTCCCGAGGGTCCAGGGCAACATCCTACGAGCAGTACTTC CASSRGSRATSYEQYF
TRBD2 TRBJ2-3 TRBV7-3 - TGTGCCAGCAGCATTAGCGGGGGGAGGAATACGCAGTATTTT CASSISGGRNTQYF
TRBD1 TRBJ1-5 TRBV27 - TGTGCCAGCAGTCCAGACAGGGGAAGTCAGCCCCAGCATTTT CASSPDRGSQPQHF
- TRBJ1-5 TRBV7-2 once TGTGCCAGCAGCTTAGACTGGGGGAAGACCCAGCATTTT CASSLDWGKTQHF
TRBD1 TRBJ1-2 TRBV28 - TGTGCCAGCAGTTTTTCCCCGACAGGGGTGTATGGCTACACCTTC CASSFSPTGVYGYTF